Sequencing of this TCR beta chain was carried out in a study of control samples from healthy donors and cancer patients. This CDR3 contains 16 residues. Losses at the gene ends were 1 base for V and 0 bases for J; bases not matched to a gene: 7. Germline-derived CDR1 and CDR2 are SGHDT and YYEEEE. Produced via immunoSEQ multiplex PCR; TCRdb's table is partial and in-frame only. The sample carries 150,000 or so clones, 80% to 95% recorded once. This TCR was recovered from a woman aged 25 to 39 in good health. The rearrangement uses TRBV5-6 and TRBJ2-7; 7 bases line up with TRBD2. Sequenced: blood. CDR3 nucleotide sequence: TGTGCCAGCAGCTTGAGTGGGGGAGGGCCCTCCTACGAGCAGTACTTC. Translated, it gives CASSLSGGGPSYEQYF. Using reference TRBV5-6 and TRBJ2-7 for the parts outside the CDR3, the full variable domain is DAGVTQSPTHLIKTRGQQVTLRCSPKSGHDTVSWYQQALGQGPQFIFQYYEEEERQRGNFPDRFSGHQFPNYSSELNVNALLLGDSALYLCASSLSGGGPSYEQYFGPGTRLTVT.